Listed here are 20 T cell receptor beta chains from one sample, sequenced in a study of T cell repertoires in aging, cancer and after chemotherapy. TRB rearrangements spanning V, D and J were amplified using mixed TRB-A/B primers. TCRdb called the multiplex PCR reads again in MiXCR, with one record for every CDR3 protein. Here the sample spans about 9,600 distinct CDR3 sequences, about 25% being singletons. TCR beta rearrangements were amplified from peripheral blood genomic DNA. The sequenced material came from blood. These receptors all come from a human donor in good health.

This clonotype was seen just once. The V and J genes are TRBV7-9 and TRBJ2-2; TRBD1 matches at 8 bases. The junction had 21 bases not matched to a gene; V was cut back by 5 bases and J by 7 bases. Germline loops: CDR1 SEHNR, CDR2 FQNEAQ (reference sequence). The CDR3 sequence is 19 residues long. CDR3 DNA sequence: TGTGCCAGCAGCCCCCTTTGGGGGTCGGGACAGGATAAGTTCGGGGAGCTGTTTTTT. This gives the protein CASSPLWGSGQDKFGELFF.

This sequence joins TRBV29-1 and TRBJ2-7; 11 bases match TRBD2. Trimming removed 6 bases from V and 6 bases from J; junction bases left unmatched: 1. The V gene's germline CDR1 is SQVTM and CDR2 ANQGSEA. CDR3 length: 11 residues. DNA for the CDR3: TGCAGCGTCCTAGCGGGAGGCGAGCAGTACTTC. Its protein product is CSVLAGGEQYF.

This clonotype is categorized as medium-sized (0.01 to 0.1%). The CDR3 nucleotides are TGTGCCAGCAGTCGGTGGGTTACGGGGAACTCTGGAAACACCATATATTTT. It encodes CASSRWVTGNSGNTIYF. The rearrangement joins TRBV6-5 to TRBJ1-3; D not resolved. Per germline, CDR1 MNHEY and CDR2 SVGAGI. This CDR3 region has 17 residues. The V end was cut by 5 bases, the J end by 0 bases, with 17 bases between.

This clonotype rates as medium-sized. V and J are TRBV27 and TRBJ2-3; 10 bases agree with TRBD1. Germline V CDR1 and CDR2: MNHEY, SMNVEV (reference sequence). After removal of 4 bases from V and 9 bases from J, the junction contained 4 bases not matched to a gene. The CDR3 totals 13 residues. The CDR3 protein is CASSSTGGATQYF. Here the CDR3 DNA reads TGTGCCAGCAGTTCGACAGGGGGCGCGACGCAGTATTTT.

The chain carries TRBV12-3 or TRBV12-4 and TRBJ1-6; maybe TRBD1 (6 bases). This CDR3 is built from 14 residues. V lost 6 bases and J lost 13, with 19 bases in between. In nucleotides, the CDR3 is TGTGCCAGCAGGGTAGGGGGGTCCGGGGATCCCCTCCACTTT. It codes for CASRVGGSGDPLHF.

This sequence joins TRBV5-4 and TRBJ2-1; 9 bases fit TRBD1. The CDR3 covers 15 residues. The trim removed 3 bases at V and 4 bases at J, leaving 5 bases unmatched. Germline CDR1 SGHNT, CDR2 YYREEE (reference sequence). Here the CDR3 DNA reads TGTGCCAGCAGCTCGGGACAGGGAAATTACAATGAGCAGTTCTTC. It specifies CASSSGQGNYNEQFF.

The CDR3 sequence: CASGSWGGGSDTQYF. In DNA form, the CDR3 reads TGTGCCAGCGGATCCTGGGGAGGGGGGTCAGATACGCAGTATTTT. The chain joins TRBV19 to TRBJ2-3; D perhaps matches TRBD2 (7 bases). Trimming removed 9 bases from V and 4 bases from J, with 20 bases in between. Per the germline V gene, CDR1 is LNHDA and CDR2 is SQIVND (reference sequence). CDR3 length: 15 amino acids. The full variable domain, in which reference TRBV19 and TRBJ2-3 provide the parts outside the CDR3, is DGGITQSPKYLFRKEGQNVTLSCEQNLNHDAMYWYRQDPGQGLRLIYYSQIVNDFQKGDIAEGYSVSREKKESFPLTVTSAQKNPTAFYLCASGSWGGGSDTQYFGPGTRLTVL.

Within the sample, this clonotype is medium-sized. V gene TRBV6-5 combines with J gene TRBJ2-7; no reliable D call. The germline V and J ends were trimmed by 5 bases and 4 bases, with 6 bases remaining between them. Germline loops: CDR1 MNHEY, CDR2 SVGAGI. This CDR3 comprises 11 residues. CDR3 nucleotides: TGTGCCAGCAGTATGACTTACGAGCAGTACTTC. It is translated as CASSMTYEQYF.

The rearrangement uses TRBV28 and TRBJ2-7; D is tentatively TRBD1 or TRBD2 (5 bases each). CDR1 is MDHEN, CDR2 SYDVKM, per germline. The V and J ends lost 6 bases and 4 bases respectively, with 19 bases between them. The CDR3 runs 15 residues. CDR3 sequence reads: CASRTPTATGYEQYF. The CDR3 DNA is TGTGCCAGCAGGACCCCGACAGCGACGGGGTACGAGCAGTACTTC.

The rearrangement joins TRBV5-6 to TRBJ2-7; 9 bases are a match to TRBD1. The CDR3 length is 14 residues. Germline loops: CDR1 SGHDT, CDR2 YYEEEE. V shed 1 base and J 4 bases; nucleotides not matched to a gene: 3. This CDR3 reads CASSLQGTGYEQYF. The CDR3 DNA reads TGTGCCAGCAGCTTGCAAGGGACAGGGTACGAGCAGTACTTC.

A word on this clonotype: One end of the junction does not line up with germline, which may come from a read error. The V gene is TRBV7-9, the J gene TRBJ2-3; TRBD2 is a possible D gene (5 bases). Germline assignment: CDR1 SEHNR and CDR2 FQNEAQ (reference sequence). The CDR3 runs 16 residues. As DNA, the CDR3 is TGTGCCAGCAGCTCCCCTAGCTATGGCCTCACATATACGCAGTATTTT. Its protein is CASSSPSYGLTYTQYF.

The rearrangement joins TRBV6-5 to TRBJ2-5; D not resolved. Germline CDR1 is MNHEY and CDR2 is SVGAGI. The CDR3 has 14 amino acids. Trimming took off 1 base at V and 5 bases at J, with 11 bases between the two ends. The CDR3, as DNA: TGTGCCAGCAGTTACTTTGGGGTCCGGGAGACCCAGTACTTC. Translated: CASSYFGVRETQYF.

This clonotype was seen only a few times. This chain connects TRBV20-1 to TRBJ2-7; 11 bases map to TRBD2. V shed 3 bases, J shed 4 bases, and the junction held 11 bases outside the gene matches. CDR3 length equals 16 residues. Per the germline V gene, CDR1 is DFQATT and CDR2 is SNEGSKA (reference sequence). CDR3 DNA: TGCAGTGCTAGTATTACTACTAGCGGGAGTAGGTACGAGCAGTACTTC. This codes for CSASITTSGSRYEQYF.

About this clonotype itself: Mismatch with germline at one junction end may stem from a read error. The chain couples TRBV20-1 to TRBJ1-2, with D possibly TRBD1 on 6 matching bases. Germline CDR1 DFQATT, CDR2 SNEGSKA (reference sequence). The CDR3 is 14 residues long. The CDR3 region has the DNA TGCAGTGCTAATGAGGGACACGGGGGATCTTGCTACAACTTC. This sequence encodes CSANEGHGGSCYNF.

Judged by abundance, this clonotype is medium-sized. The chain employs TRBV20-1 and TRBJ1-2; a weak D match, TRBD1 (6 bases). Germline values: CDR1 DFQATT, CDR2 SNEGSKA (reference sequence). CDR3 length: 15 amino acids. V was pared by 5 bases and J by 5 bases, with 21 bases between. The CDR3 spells CSAEIAGEALYGYTF. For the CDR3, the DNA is TGCAGTGCTGAGATTGCAGGGGAGGCCTTATATGGCTACACCTTC.

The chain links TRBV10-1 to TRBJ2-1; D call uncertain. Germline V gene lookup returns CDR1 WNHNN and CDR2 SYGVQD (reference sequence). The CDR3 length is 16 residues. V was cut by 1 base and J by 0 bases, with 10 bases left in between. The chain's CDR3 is CASSEFGPISYNEQFF. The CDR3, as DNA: TGCGCCAGCAGTGAGTTTGGCCCGATCTCCTACAATGAGCAGTTCTTC.

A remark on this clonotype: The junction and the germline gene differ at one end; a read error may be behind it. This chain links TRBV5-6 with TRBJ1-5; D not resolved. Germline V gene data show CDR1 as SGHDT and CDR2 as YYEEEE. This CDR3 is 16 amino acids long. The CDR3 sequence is CASILFASEGNQPQHF. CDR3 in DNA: TGTGCCAGCATCTTGTTTGCCTCCGAAGGCAATCAGCCCCAGCATTTT. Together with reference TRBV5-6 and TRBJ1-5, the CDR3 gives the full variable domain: DAGVTQSPTHLIKTRGQQVTLRCSPKSGHDTVSWYQQALGQGPQFIFQYYEEEERQRGNFPDRFSGHQFPNYSSELNVNALLLGDSALYLCASILFASEGNQPQHFGDGTRLSIL.

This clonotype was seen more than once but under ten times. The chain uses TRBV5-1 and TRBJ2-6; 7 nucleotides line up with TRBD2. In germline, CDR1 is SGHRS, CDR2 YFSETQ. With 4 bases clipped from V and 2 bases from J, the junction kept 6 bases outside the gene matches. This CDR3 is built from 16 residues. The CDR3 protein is CASSPRGGAGANVLTF. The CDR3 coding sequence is TGCGCCAGCAGCCCAAGGGGAGGGGCTGGGGCCAACGTCCTGACTTTC.

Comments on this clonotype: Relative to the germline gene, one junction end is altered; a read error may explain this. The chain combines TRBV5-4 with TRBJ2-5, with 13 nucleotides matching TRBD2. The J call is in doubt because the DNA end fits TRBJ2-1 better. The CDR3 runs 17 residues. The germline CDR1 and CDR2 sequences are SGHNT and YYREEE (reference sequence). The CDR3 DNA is TGTGTCAGCAGCTTACAATGGACTAGCGGGAGCCACAATGAGCAGTTCTTC. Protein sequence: CVSSLQWTSGSHNEQFF.

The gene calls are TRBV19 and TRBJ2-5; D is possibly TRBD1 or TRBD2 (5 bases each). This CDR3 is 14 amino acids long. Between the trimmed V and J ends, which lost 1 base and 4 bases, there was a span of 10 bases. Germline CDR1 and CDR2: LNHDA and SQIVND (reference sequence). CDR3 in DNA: TGTGCCAGTAGTATAGTCAGGGACCCAGAGACCCAGTACTTC. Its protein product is CASSIVRDPETQYF.